This T cell receptor (beta chain) was found in a study of OX40 agonist ivuxolimab in advanced cancers. Sequenced by immunoSEQ multiplex PCR; TCRdb stores in-frame clones only, minus some. In the table there are roughly 45,000 clones, approximately 85% of which are singletons. CDR3 length equals 16 residues. Germline lookup yields CDR1 MDHEN and CDR2 SYDVKM. Trimming removed 5 bases from V and 6 bases from J; junction bases left unmatched: 10. Sequenced here: CD4+ or CD8+ T cells sorted from blood, sampled in a trial of the OX40 agonist ivuxolimab. The receptor was isolated from an adult with an advanced solid tumor such as melanoma, head and neck, liver or kidney cancer. The J gene is TRBJ2-2, the V gene TRBV28; the match to TRBD2 covers 9 bases. CDR3 sequence (DNA): TGTGCCAGCAGTCCCCAGACCAGACTAGCGGCCGGGGAGCTGTTTTTT. It translates to CASSPQTRLAAGELFF.